This record covers a single TCR beta chain. As yet, its antigen is unknown. The data were produced by immunoSEQ multiplex PCR, yet TCRdb's version contains in-frame clones alone and is incomplete. The data contain about 150,000 clones, over 75% of them singletons. Germline V gives CDR1 MGHRA, CDR2 YSYEKL. Trimming pared 4 bases from V and 0 bases from J, leaving 10 bases between. The CDR3 spans 15 residues. The data were obtained in a study of T cell responses to AZD1222 COVID-19 vaccine. The study, taken as a whole, reports: Dominant CD4 TCR responses targeted spike regions 160-218 and 743-854. Targets within unmutated variant regions were reportedly found for nearly half of spike-specific TCRs. At baseline, seropositivity was found in only five or six AZD1222 recipients. Donors, mostly white British, included more females; clonal diversity was possibly underestimated.

This chain connects TRBV4-1 to TRBJ2-1; weak D call: TRBD2 (6 bases). The TCR was taken from an adult in good health. The material sequenced was peripheral blood, taken on day 0 of AZD1222 vaccination. The CDR3 DNA sequence: TGCGCCAGCAGCCGTAGCGGAAGCTCCTACAATGAGCAGTTCTTC. Its translation is CASSRSGSSYNEQFF.